The 14 T cell receptor beta chains listed next were all sequenced from one sample in a study of T-cell reconstitution after alpha-beta-depleted transplantation in children (TCRdb year 2016). What the authors observed across the whole study: Hyperexpanded clone frequencies declined over subsequent months; after one year, T-cell counts and TCRbeta diversity were mostly attributed to newly produced T cells.

No cognate antigen is known for these TCRs. The treatment or condition label on this specimen signifies: allogeneic hematopoietic cell transplantation with graft depleted of TCRalphabeta T cells and CD19 B cells. Library preparation used PCR. For sequencing, an Illumina HiSeq 2500 was employed. TCR library preparation used molecular barcoding, with unique molecular identifiers applied to normalize quantification of the TCRbeta repertoire. TCRdb redid the processing of the public reads, applying fastp at Q25 and MiXCR, and retained in-frame beta chains. Each entry merges the rows of one CDR3 protein and shows their most common DNA and genes. The sample table holds fewer than 350,000 distinct CDR3 sequences, of which almost 8% were seen once. The ten biggest clones cover 9.1% of the sample. The sequencing used peripheral blood, collected 360 days after TCRalphabeta/CD19-depleted stem cell transplant. The source of these receptors is a female patient aged 2 to 10 who had a stem cell transplant for Fanconi anemia, so the T cells may come from the graft donor.

The table lists this clonotype with many counts. The chain is built from TRBV5-6 and TRBJ1-1; the D is unclear. The CDR3 spans 14 residues. Trimming shortened V by 1 base and J by 5 bases, and 12 bases separated the two germline ends. In germline, CDR1 is SGHDT, CDR2 YYEEEE. The CDR3 sequence is CASSLMVATTEAFF. CDR3 in DNA: TGTGCCAGCAGCTTGATGGTGGCGACAACTGAAGCTTTCTTT.

This clonotype was recorded at least ten times. The rearrangement links TRBV11-2 to TRBJ2-7; D is unclear. CDR3 length: 12 residues. Germline V gene data show CDR1 as SGHAT and CDR2 as FQNNGV. Trimming shortened V by 7 bases and J by 2 bases, and 9 bases separated the two germline ends. The CDR3 DNA reads TGTGCCAGCACCCGATGGACCTACGAGCAGTACTTC. Translated: CASTRWTYEQYF.

Many counts were recorded for this clonotype. The chain employs TRBV7-9 and TRBJ2-5, with 7 bases aligning to TRBD1. The J segment lost 5 bases and the V segment lost 4 bases, leaving 19 bases of the junction unmatched. The CDR3 sequence is 18 residues long. Germline-derived CDR1 and CDR2 are SEHNR and FQNEAQ (reference sequence). The CDR3 region is CASSSDETGFLTGETQYF. Written as DNA, the CDR3 is TGTGCCAGCAGCTCAGACGAGACAGGGTTCCTTACGGGGGAGACCCAGTACTTC.

This clonotype appeared many times. The chain combines TRBV20-1 with TRBJ2-7, with a tentative D call TRBD2 (5 bases). Trimming shortened V by 3 bases and J by 13 bases, and 22 bases separated the two germline ends. The CDR3 is made up of 13 amino acids. CDR1 is DFQATT, CDR2 SNEGSKA, per germline (reference sequence). As DNA, the CDR3 is TGCAGTGCTAGCGGGATTACTCTTTTATCACCTTACTTC. Translated: CSASGITLLSPYF.

The chain recombines TRBV7-9 with TRBJ2-3, with D tentatively TRBD1 or TRBD2 (5 bases each). The CDR3 covers 16 residues. Germline V gene data show CDR1 as SEHNR and CDR2 as FQNEAQ (reference sequence). Trimming stripped 6 bases from V and 5 bases from J, with 21 bases between. This chain's CDR3 is CASRSWIRDLLDTQYF. The CDR3, as DNA: TGTGCCAGCAGATCATGGATCCGGGACCTACTAGATACGCAGTATTTT.

This clonotype was observed many times. V and J are TRBV7-8 and TRBJ2-2; D tentatively reads TRBD1 or TRBD2 (5 bases each). V was cut by 3 bases and J by 3 bases, with 11 bases left in between. This CDR3 has 15 amino acids. Germline-derived CDR1 and CDR2 are SGHVS and FQNEAQ. CDR3 residues: CASSFLGRDTGELFF. The CDR3 DNA reads TGTGCCAGCAGCTTCCTGGGACGGGACACCGGGGAGCTGTTTTTT.

This clonotype has at least ten counts. The chain is built from TRBV6-5 and TRBJ2-5; 8 bases fit TRBD1. The CDR3 loop spans 14 amino acids. CDR1 is MNHEY, CDR2 SVGAGI, per germline. The junction had 6 bases not matched to a gene; V was cut back by 2 bases and J by 7 bases. The chain's CDR3 is CASSYGGQGWTQYF. CDR3 nucleotide sequence: TGTGCCAGCAGTTACGGCGGACAGGGTTGGACCCAGTACTTC.

This chain connects TRBV11-2 to TRBJ2-6; D may match TRBD1 or TRBD2 (7 bases each). The CDR3 length is 18 residues. Germline V CDR1 and CDR2: SGHAT, FQNNGV. V lost 2 bases and J 4 bases, leaving 18 bases between the germline ends. The CDR3 region is CASSLWGGGASGANVLTF. The CDR3 DNA reads TGTGCCAGCAGCTTATGGGGAGGGGGCGCGTCCGGGGCCAACGTCCTGACTTTC.

This clonotype was found many times. CDR3 sequence (DNA): TGCGCCAGCAGCCTGAGCGACAGGGGATTGCTTCGTGACACTGAAGCTTTCTTT. Its protein is CASSLSDRGLLRDTEAFF. The V gene is TRBV5-1, the J gene TRBJ1-1; TRBD1 aligns across 8 bases. V shed 4 bases and J 3 bases; nucleotides not matched to a gene: 17. Germline V gives CDR1 SGHRS, CDR2 YFSETQ. CDR3 length: 18 amino acids.

This clonotype was counted a few times. J is TRBJ2-5 and V is TRBV7-7; 8 bases are a match to TRBD1. The CDR3 covers 17 residues. Germline loops: CDR1 SSHAT, CDR2 FNYEAQ (reference sequence). The ends lost 4 bases at V and 4 bases at J; junction bases unmatched: 14. CDR3 coding DNA: TGTGCCAGCAGCTCCCGTTGGACAGGGATGGCCCTAGAGACCCAGTACTTC. Translation: CASSSRWTGMALETQYF.

This clonotype was seen at least ten times. J is TRBJ1-4 and V is TRBV20-1, with no clear D. V was pared by 3 bases and J by 8 bases, with 10 bases between. From germline, CDR1 is DFQATT and CDR2 SNEGSKA (reference sequence). This CDR3 comprises 12 residues. CDR3 amino acids: CSARALLEKLFF. CDR3 nucleotide sequence: TGCAGTGCTAGGGCGCTTTTAGAAAAACTGTTTTTT.

The chain joins TRBV2 to TRBJ1-1; TRBD1 aligns across 8 bases. Germline assignment: CDR1 SNHLY and CDR2 FYNNEI. CDR3 length: 13 amino acids. Trimming removed 11 bases from V and 5 bases from J; junction bases left unmatched: 10. DNA of the CDR3: TGTGCCGGCTCCCCAGGGGGCAGGACTGAAGCTTTCTTT. It yields the protein CAGSPGGRTEAFF.

This clonotype was seen repeatedly, ten times or more. J is TRBJ2-1 and V is TRBV7-9; 9 positions agree with TRBD1. Germline CDR1 and CDR2: SEHNR and FQNEAQ (reference sequence). With 4 bases clipped from V and 10 bases from J, the junction kept 14 bases outside the gene matches. The CDR3 sequence is 16 residues long. The CDR3: CASSSAYGDRVEEQFF. The CDR3 DNA is TGTGCCAGCAGCTCCGCTTATGGGGACAGGGTTGAGGAGCAGTTCTTC. Variable domain in full (rest from reference TRBV7-9 and TRBJ2-1): DTGVSQNPRHKITKRGQNVTFRCDPISEHNRLYWYRQTLGQGPEFLTYFQNEAQLEKSRLLSDRFSAERPKGSFSTLEIQRTEQGDSAMYLCASSSAYGDRVEEQFFGPGTRLTVL.

This clonotype came up many times. This chain connects TRBV20-1 to TRBJ2-3; D not certain. The V end lost 0 bases, the J end lost 2 bases, and 3 bases lay between the germline ends. The length of the CDR3 is 12 residues. Germline V gives CDR1 DFQATT, CDR2 SNEGSKA (reference sequence). The CDR3 DNA reads as TGCAGTGCTAGAGACCACACAGATACGCAGTATTTT. Its translation is CSARDHTDTQYF.